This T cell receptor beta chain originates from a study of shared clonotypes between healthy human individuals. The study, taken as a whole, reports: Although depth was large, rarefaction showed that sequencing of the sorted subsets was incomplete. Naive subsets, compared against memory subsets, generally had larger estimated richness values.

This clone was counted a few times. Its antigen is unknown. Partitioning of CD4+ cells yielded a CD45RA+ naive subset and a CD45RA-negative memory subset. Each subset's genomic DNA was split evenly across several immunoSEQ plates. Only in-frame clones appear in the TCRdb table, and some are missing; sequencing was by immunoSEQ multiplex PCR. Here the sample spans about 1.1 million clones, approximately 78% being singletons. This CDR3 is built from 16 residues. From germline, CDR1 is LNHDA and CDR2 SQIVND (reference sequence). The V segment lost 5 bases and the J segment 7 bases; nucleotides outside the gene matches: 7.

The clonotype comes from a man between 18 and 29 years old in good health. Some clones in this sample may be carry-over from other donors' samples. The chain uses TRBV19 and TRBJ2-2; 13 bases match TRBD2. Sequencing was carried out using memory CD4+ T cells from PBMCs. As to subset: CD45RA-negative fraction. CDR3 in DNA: TGTGCCAGTAGTTCACTAGCGGGAGGGCCATTCGGGGAGCTGTTTTTT. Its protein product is CASSSLAGGPFGELFF. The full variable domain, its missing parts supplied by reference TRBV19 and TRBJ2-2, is DGGITQSPKYLFRKEGQNVTLSCEQNLNHDAMYWYRQDPGQGLRLIYYSQIVNDFQKGDIAEGYSVSREKKESFPLTVTSAQKNPTAFYLCASSSLAGGPFGELFFGEGSRLTVL.